The entry below describes one T cell receptor beta chain. In the study's own analysis: Nucleated cell counts were estimated from reference gene primer amplification. Here immunoSEQ multiplex PCR was the method, and the copy in TCRdb shows in-frame clones only, minus some. V and J calls and clone size are those listed in that table; D and trimming were worked out from the DNA. The sample includes 120,000 to 150,000 clones, approximately 90% seen only once; the top ten take about an eighth. This record comes from a study of blood T cell repertoires in COVID-19. Study in general: T cells, B-cell-depleted T cells, or PBMCs provided the cDNA or gDNA that served as material.

The CDR3 length is 15 residues. Losses at the gene ends were 3 bases for V and 0 bases for J; bases not matched to a gene: 5. The V gene's germline CDR1 is SGHRS and CDR2 YFSETQ. Followed longitudinally, the Seattle patients had been enrolled during active infection. This receptor was identified in a man aged 18 to 30 with COVID-19, enrolled during active disease. The chain combines TRBV5-1 with TRBJ2-5; 7 positions agree with TRBD1. The sample comprised peripheral blood. The CDR3 loop reads CASSSGTVYQETQYF. CDR3 DNA sequence: TGCGCCAGCAGCTCTGGGACAGTGTACCAAGAGACCCAGTACTTC.